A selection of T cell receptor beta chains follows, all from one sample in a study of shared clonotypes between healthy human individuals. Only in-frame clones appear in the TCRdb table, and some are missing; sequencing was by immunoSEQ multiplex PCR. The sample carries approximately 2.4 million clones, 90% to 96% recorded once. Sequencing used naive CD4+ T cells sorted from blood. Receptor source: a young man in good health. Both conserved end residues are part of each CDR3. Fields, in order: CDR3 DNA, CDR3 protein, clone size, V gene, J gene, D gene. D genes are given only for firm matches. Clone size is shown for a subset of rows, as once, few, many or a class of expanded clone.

TGTGCCAGCAGTTCAAGGACCCGGGGGGATCAGCCCCAGCATTTT	CASSSRTRGDQPQHF	NA	TRBV28	TRBJ1-5	NA
TGTGCCAGCAGTCCCCCTGGGGTTTGGCGGACTGAAGCTTTCTTT	CASSPPGVWRTEAFF	NA	TRBV6-5	TRBJ1-1	NA
TGTGCCAGTAGTAGTTACAGTGGTGGGAACACTGAAGCTTTCTTT	CASSSYSGGNTEAFF	NA	TRBV19	TRBJ1-1	NA
TGTGCCAGCAGTTCTACTAGCGGGCGGAACACCGGGGAGCTGTTTTTT	CASSSTSGRNTGELFF	NA	TRBV7-9	TRBJ2-2	TRBD2
TGTGCCAGCAGCCACGACAGTAACTATGGCTACACCTTC	CASSHDSNYGYTF	NA	TRBV5-4	TRBJ1-2	NA
TGTGCCTGGGGGGCTAGCGGGAGGGCCTCAGATACGCAGTATTTT	CAWGASGRASDTQYF	NA	TRBV30	TRBJ2-3	TRBD2
TGTGCCAGCAAACCCAGACAGGGGGTTAACACCGGGGAGCTGTTTTTT	CASKPRQGVNTGELFF	NA	TRBV28	TRBJ2-2	TRBD1
TGTGCCAGCAGCTCTACTCCCTATGACAGGGGGGCCTACGAGCAGTACTTC	CASSSTPYDRGAYEQYF	NA	TRBV28	TRBJ2-7	TRBD1
TGTGCCTGGACTGTCCCAGGGGGGAACACTGAAGCTTTCTTT	CAWTVPGGNTEAFF	NA	TRBV30	TRBJ1-1	TRBD1
TGTGCCAGCAGCTTGGGGGCAACGAACACCGGGGAGCTGTTTTTT	CASSLGATNTGELFF	NA	TRBV7-9	TRBJ2-2	NA
TGTGCCAGCACCCAGTTTGGCCAGGGGGCCTACGAGCAGTACTTC	CASTQFGQGAYEQYF	NA	TRBV6-5	TRBJ2-7	TRBD1
TGTGCCAGCTCACCACCGAGACTGTCGTCTGGAAACACCATATATTTT	CASSPPRLSSGNTIYF	NA	TRBV18	TRBJ1-3	NA
TGTGCCAGCACCGTACCGGGGGCCTATGACACCTTC	CASTVPGAYDTF	NA	TRBV6-1	TRBJ1-2	NA
TGTGCCAGCAGCCCTCGACAGGGCGCTGAAGCTTTCTTT	CASSPRQGAEAFF	NA	TRBV14	TRBJ1-1	TRBD1
TGTGCCAGTAGTAGGGACAGGAATTCACCCCTCCACTTT	CASSRDRNSPLHF	once	TRBV19	TRBJ1-6	TRBD1
TGTGCCAGCAGTAATAGCAATCAGCCCCAGCATTTT	CASSNSNQPQHF	NA	TRBV6-1	TRBJ1-5	NA
TGTGCCAGCAGAGGACTAGCGGGAGCTTCCTACGAGCAGTACTTC	CASRGLAGASYEQYF	NA	TRBV6-6	TRBJ2-7	TRBD2
TGTGCCAGCAGCTGGACTAGCGGGAACACCGGGGAGCTGTTTTTT	CASSWTSGNTGELFF	NA	TRBV7-3	TRBJ2-2	TRBD2
TGTGCCAGCTCACCACCGCTCAGGTCCTACGAGCAGTACTTC	CASSPPLRSYEQYF	NA	TRBV18	TRBJ2-7	NA
TGCGCCAGCAGCTTGGGGACTAGCGGCTCCTACGAGCAGTACTTC	CASSLGTSGSYEQYF	few	TRBV5-1	TRBJ2-7	TRBD2
TGTGCCAGCAGTGTCACAGGGGGTACTTTCTTT	CASSVTGGTFF	NA	TRBV28	TRBJ1-1	TRBD1
TGTGCCAGCAGCTTAAGCCTCAACGGGGAGACCCAGTACTTC	CASSLSLNGETQYF	NA	TRBV7-6	TRBJ2-5	NA
TGTGCCAGCAGCCGGGGACGGCAAGAGACCCAGTACTTC	CASSRGRQETQYF	NA	TRBV6-5	TRBJ2-5	NA
TGTGCCAGCAGCTTAGGCGGGACAGGACCATGGGATACGCAGTATTTT	CASSLGGTGPWDTQYF	NA	TRBV11-2	TRBJ2-3	TRBD1
TGTGCCTGGAGTTCGACAGGGGTCTTAGATACGCAGTATTTT	CAWSSTGVLDTQYF	NA	TRBV30	TRBJ2-3	TRBD1
TGTGCCAGCAAGCAGTCAGGGACTAGCACAGATACGCAGTATTTT	CASKQSGTSTDTQYF	NA	TRBV6-5	TRBJ2-3	NA
TGTGCCAGCAGCAAAGGTGGGACAGGGCCTCTCAAGGCCCAGCATTTT	CASSKGGTGPLKAQHF	NA	TRBV21-1	TRBJ1-5	NA
TGTGCCAGCAGCTCCCCGGGACTAGACTACGAGCAGTACTTC	CASSSPGLDYEQYF	NA	TRBV13	TRBJ2-7	TRBD2
TGTGCCTGGAGTTCACAGGGTCCGGAGCCCCAGCATTTT	CAWSSQGPEPQHF	few	TRBV30	TRBJ1-5	NA
TGCGCCAGCAGCTTGGTCGTAACAGGGGGGAGAGATGGCTACACCTTC	CASSLVVTGGRDGYTF	NA	TRBV5-1	TRBJ1-2	TRBD1
TGTGCCAGCTCTTTATCGCCCTGGGATCCGGGTGAGCAGTACTTC	CASSLSPWDPGEQYF	NA	TRBV21-1	TRBJ2-7	NA
TGTGCCAGCGCCGGAGGTGGGAGACCCCTATCAGATACGCAGTATTTT	CASAGGGRPLSDTQYF	NA	TRBV27	TRBJ2-3	NA
TGTGCCTGGAGGAGGACAGGCAACCACGAGCAGTACTTC	CAWRRTGNHEQYF	NA	TRBV30	TRBJ2-7	TRBD1
TGTGCCAGCTCCCCAGGGGACAGCTCTGGAAACACCATATATTTT	CASSPGDSSGNTIYF	once	TRBV18	TRBJ1-3	TRBD1
TGTGCCGGCATCGAAGACCGAGGTTCCTACGAGCAGTACTTC	CAGIEDRGSYEQYF	NA	TRBV28	TRBJ2-7	NA
TGTGCCAGCAGCCGGGACAGCCAATCCTCTGGAAACACCATATATTTT	CASSRDSQSSGNTIYF	NA	TRBV5-4	TRBJ1-3	TRBD1
TGCGCCAGCAGCACCGTGAGCTCTGGGGCCAACGTCCTGACTTTC	CASSTVSSGANVLTF	NA	TRBV5-1	TRBJ2-6	NA
TGTGCCGGAATTTCGCCGCCCGGAATGTCCGGGGAGCTGTTTTTT	CAGISPPGMSGELFF	NA	TRBV30	TRBJ2-2	NA
TGCGCCAGCAGCCCAGACCCTGACAGGGACGAGCAGTACTTC	CASSPDPDRDEQYF	NA	TRBV5-1	TRBJ2-7	TRBD1
TGTGCCAGCAGCCCGCAAAAAGGACAGGGGGTTGTCTACAATGAGCAGTTCTTC	CASSPQKGQGVVYNEQFF	NA	TRBV7-9	TRBJ2-1	TRBD1
TGTGCCAGCAGTTTAAATCCCACTAGCGGGTCCGACGAGCAGTACTTC	CASSLNPTSGSDEQYF	once	TRBV27	TRBJ2-7	TRBD2
TGTGCCAGCAGCGAGGGACAGGGGATTTCACCCCTCCACTTT	CASSEGQGISPLHF	NA	TRBV9	TRBJ1-6	TRBD1
TGCGCCAGCAGCCCTACAGGGGGCACAGATACGCAGTATTTT	CASSPTGGTDTQYF	NA	TRBV5-1	TRBJ2-3	TRBD1
TGTGCCAGTAGTCCAGGTCGAGAGACCCAGTACTTC	CASSPGRETQYF	NA	TRBV19	TRBJ2-5	NA
TGTGCCAGCAGAGGACTAGCGGAGGGCTACGAGCAGTACTTC	CASRGLAEGYEQYF	NA	TRBV6-5	TRBJ2-7	TRBD2
TGTGCCAGCAGTGAGGAGCGGAAAGAGACCCAGTACTTC	CASSEERKETQYF	NA	TRBV2	TRBJ2-5	NA
TGTGCCAGCAGAACCGGGACAGGTTATGGCTACACCTTC	CASRTGTGYGYTF	NA	TRBV7-9	TRBJ1-2	TRBD1
TGTGCCAGCAGTTACGAGTCTCGGACTGAAGCTTTCTTT	CASSYESRTEAFF	few	TRBV6-6	TRBJ1-1	NA
TGCGCCAGCAGCTTAGGGACGAAGAACACCGGGGAGCTGTTTTTT	CASSLGTKNTGELFF	NA	TRBV5-1	TRBJ2-2	NA
TGTGCCAGCTCCCGGGCTAGCGGGTTTCAAGAGACCCAGTACTTC	CASSRASGFQETQYF	NA	TRBV14	TRBJ2-5	TRBD2
TGTGCCAGCAGCCGGACTAGCGGTTCCTACGAGCAGTACTTC	CASSRTSGSYEQYF	NA	TRBV6-5	TRBJ2-7	TRBD2
TGTGCCTGGAGTGTGGGCTTTAACTATGGCTACACCTTC	CAWSVGFNYGYTF	NA	TRBV30	TRBJ1-2	NA